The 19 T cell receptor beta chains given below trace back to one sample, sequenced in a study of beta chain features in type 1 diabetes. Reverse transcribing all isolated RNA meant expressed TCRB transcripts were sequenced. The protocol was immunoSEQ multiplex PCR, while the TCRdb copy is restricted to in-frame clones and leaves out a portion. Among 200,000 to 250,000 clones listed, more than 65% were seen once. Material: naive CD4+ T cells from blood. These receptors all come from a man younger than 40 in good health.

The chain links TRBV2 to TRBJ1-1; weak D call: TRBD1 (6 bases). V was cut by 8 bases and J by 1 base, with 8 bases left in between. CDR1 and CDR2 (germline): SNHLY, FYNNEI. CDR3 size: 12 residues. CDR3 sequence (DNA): TGTGCCAGCCGGACAGCGAACACTGAAGCTTTCTTT. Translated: CASRTANTEAFF.

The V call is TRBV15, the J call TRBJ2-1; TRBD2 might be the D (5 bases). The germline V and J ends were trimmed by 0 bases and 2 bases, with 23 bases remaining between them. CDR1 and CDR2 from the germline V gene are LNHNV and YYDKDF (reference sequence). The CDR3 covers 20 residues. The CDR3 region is CATSREGSATLSGAYNEQFF. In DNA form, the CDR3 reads TGTGCCACCAGCAGAGAGGGTAGCGCGACCTTATCTGGCGCCTACAATGAGCAGTTCTTC.

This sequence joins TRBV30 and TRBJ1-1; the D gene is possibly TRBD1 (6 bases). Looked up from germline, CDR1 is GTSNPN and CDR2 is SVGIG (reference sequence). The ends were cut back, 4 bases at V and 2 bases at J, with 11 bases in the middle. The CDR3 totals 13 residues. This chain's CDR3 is CAWTGHLNTEAFF. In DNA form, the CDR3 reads TGTGCCTGGACGGGACATCTTAACACTGAAGCTTTCTTT.

CDR3 amino acids: CAISRVGQGTGGANVLTF. The CDR3 DNA reads TGTGCCATCAGTCGGGTCGGACAGGGGACTGGCGGGGCCAACGTCCTGACTTTC. This rearrangement joins TRBV10-3 to TRBJ2-6; 9 nucleotides match TRBD1. Trimming cost V 5 bases and J 4 bases; bases outside gene matches: 12. Germline V CDR1 and CDR2: ENHRY, SYGVKD. The length of the CDR3 is 18 residues.

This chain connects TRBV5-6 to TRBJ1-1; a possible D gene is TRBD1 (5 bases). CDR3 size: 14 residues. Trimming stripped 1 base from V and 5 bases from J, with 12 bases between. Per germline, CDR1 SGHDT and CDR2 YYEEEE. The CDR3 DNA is TGTGCCAGCAGCTTGCAGGGTATCGAGACTGAAGCTTTCTTT. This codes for CASSLQGIETEAFF.

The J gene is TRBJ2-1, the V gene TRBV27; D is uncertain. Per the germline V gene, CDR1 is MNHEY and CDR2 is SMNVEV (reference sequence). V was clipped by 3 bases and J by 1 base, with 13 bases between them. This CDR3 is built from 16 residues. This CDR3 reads CASSFLARQSYNEQFF. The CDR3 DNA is TGTGCCAGCAGTTTCCTGGCGAGGCAGTCCTACAATGAGCAGTTCTTC.

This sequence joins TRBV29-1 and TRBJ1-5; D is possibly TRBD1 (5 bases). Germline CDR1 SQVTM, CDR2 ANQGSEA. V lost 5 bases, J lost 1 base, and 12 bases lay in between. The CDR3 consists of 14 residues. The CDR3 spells CSVSLGQSNQPQHF. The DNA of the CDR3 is TGCAGCGTTTCGCTGGGGCAAAGCAATCAGCCCCAGCATTTT. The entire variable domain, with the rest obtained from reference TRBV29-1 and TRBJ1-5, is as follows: SAVISQKPSRDICQRGTSLTIQCQVDSQVTMMFWYRQQPGQSLTLIATANQGSEATYESGFVIDKFPISRPNLTFSTLTVSNMSPEDSSIYLCSVSLGQSNQPQHFGDGTRLSIL.

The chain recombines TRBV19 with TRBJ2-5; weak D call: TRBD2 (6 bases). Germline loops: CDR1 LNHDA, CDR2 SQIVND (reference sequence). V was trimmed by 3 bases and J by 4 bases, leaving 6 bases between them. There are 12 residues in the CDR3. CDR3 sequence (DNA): TGTGCCAGTAGTATGGGAGGAGAGACCCAGTACTTC. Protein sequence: CASSMGGETQYF.

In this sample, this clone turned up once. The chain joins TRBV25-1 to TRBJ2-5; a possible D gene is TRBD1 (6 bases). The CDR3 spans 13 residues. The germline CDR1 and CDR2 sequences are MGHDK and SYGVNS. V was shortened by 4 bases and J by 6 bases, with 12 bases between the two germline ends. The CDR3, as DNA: TGTGCCAGCAGTGCGGCAGGGGAAAAGACCCAGTACTTC. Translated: CASSAAGEKTQYF.

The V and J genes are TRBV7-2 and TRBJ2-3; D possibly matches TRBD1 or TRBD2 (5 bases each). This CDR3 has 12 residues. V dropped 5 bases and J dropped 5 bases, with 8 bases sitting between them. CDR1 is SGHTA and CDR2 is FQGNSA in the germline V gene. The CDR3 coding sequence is TGTGCCAGCAGCGGGACGGGAGATACGCAGTATTTT. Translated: CASSGTGDTQYF.

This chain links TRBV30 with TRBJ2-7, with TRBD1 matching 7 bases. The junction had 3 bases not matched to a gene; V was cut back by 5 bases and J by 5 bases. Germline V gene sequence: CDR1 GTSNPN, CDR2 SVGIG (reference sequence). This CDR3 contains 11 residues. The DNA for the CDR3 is TGTGCCTGGGGGACAGAGGACGAGCAGTACTTC. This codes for CAWGTEDEQYF.

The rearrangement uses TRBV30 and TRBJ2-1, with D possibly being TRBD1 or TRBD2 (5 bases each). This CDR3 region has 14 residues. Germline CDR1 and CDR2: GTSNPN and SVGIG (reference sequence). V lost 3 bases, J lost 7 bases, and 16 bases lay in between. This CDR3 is CAWRWGTGRNEQFF. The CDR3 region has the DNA TGTGCCTGGAGGTGGGGGACCGGTCGGAATGAGCAGTTCTTC.

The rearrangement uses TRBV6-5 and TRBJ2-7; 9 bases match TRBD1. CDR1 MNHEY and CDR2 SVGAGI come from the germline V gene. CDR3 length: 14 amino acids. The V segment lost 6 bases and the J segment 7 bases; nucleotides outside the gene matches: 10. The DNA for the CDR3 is TGTGCCAGCAGAGGGACAGGGAAATCGGGGGAGCAGTACTTC. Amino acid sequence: CASRGTGKSGEQYF.

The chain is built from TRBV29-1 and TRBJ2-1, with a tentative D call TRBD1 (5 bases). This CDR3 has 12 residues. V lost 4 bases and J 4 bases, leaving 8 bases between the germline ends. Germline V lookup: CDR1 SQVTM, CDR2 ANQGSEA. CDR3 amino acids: CSVAGKYNEQFF. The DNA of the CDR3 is TGCAGCGTTGCAGGGAAGTACAATGAGCAGTTCTTC.

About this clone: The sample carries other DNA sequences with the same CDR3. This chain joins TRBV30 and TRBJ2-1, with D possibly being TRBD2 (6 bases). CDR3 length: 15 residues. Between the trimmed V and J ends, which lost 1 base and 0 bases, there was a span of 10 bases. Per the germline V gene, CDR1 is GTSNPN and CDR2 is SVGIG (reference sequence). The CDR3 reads CAWSEGSGSYNEQFF. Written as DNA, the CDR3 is TGTGCCTGGAGTGAGGGTAGCGGCTCCTACAATGAGCAGTTCTTC.

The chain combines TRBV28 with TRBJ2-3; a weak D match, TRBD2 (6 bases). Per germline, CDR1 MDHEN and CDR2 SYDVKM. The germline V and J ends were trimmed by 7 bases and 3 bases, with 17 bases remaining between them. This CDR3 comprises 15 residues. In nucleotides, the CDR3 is TGTGCCAGCACAGAATCGGGGGTTGTAACAGATACGCAGTATTTT. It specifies CASTESGVVTDTQYF.

DNA for the CDR3: TGTGCCAGCAGCCCGGACAGGGGAAGAGAGACCCAGTACTTC. Translation: CASSPDRGRETQYF. The V and J genes are TRBV7-9 and TRBJ2-5, with 9 positions matching TRBD1. In germline, CDR1 is SEHNR, CDR2 FQNEAQ (reference sequence). CDR3 length equals 14 residues. The V segment lost 5 bases and the J segment 4 bases; nucleotides outside the gene matches: 5.

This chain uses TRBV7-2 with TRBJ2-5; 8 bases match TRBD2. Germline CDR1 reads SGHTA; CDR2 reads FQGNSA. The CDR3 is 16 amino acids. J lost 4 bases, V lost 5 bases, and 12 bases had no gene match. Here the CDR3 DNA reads TGTGCCAGCAGCCCTGTACTAGCGGCCCCCGGAGAGACCCAGTACTTC. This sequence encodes CASSPVLAAPGETQYF.

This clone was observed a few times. The CDR3 sequence is CASTLDRTDTQYF. The CDR3 DNA follows: TGTGCCAGCACCCTGGACAGGACAGATACGCAGTATTTT. The chain has TRBV7-2 and TRBJ2-3; TRBD1 matches 7 bases. The V gene's germline CDR1 is SGHTA and CDR2 FQGNSA. Unmatched junction bases numbered 4, after V lost 7 bases and J lost 3 bases. The CDR3 totals 13 residues.